The 18 T cell receptor beta chains below come from one sample, sequenced in a study of T cells after yellow fever vaccination. TCRdb reprocessed the 5' RACE reads via MiXCR and lists one record per CDR3 protein. The sample carries about 240,000 distinct CDR3 sequences, 6.9% recorded once. The starting material was CD4+ T cells sorted from PBMCs, obtained 15 days after the yellow fever booster vaccination. The origin of the receptors is a man aged 25 to 40 who received the YFV17D yellow fever vaccine.

This clonotype has just a few counts. J is TRBJ2-5 and V is TRBV11-2; D gene ambiguous. Deletions cut 1 base from V and 2 bases from J, with 8 bases between. CDR1 and CDR2 from the germline V gene are SGHAT and FQNNGV. This CDR3 is 14 amino acids long. Here the CDR3 DNA reads TGTGCCAGCAGCTTAGGGGTAGTGCAAGAGACCCAGTACTTC. Translation: CASSLGVVQETQYF.

This clonotype appeared a few times. This chain uses TRBV20-1 with TRBJ2-7, with D possibly called TRBD1 or TRBD2 (5 bases each). CDR3 size: 12 residues. With 4 bases removed from V and 3 bases from J, the gap between germline ends came to 10 bases. CDR1 DFQATT and CDR2 SNEGSKA come from the germline V gene (reference sequence). CDR3 loop: CSATGTFYEQYF. CDR3 nucleotides: TGCAGTGCTACCGGGACGTTCTACGAGCAGTACTTC.

Many counts were recorded for this clonotype. The rearrangement uses TRBV27 and TRBJ1-5, with D tentatively TRBD1 (5 bases). CDR3 length: 14 residues. The V and J ends lost 8 bases and 5 bases respectively, with 16 bases between them. Germline-derived CDR1 and CDR2 are MNHEY and SMNVEV (reference sequence). The CDR3, as DNA: TGTGCCAGCGGCGGAGGGCGGGGCGATCAGCCCCAGCATTTT. As protein: CASGGGRGDQPQHF.

This rearrangement joins TRBV5-5 to TRBJ2-1; D possibly corresponds to TRBD2 (6 bases). The ends were cut back, 5 bases at V and 7 bases at J, with 13 bases in the middle. The CDR3 length is 13 residues. In germline, CDR1 is SGHKS, CDR2 YYEKEE (reference sequence). The CDR3, as DNA: TGTGCCAGCAGTCAGACTAGGATTAATGAGCAGTTCTTC. Encoded protein: CASSQTRINEQFF.

In its sample, this clonotype was seen a few times. This rearrangement joins TRBV27 to TRBJ2-2; TRBD1 agrees at 8 bases. Unmatched junction bases numbered 2, after V lost 3 bases and J lost 2 bases. From germline, CDR1 is MNHEY and CDR2 SMNVEV (reference sequence). The CDR3 spans 15 residues. CDR3 residues: CASSFGQGNTGELFF. CDR3 coding DNA: TGTGCCAGCAGTTTTGGACAGGGCAACACCGGGGAGCTGTTTTTT.

This clonotype has ten or more counts. The chain couples TRBV6-5 to TRBJ2-1; 8 bases map to TRBD2. V lost 5 bases, J lost 4 bases, and 13 bases stayed unmatched. This CDR3 has 17 amino acids. Per germline, CDR1 MNHEY and CDR2 SVGAGI. The CDR3 sequence is CASSPSSGSRPYNEQFF. CDR3 bases: TGTGCCAGCAGTCCATCTAGCGGGTCCCGCCCGTACAATGAGCAGTTCTTC.

This clonotype was detected ten times or more. The chain recombines TRBV27 with TRBJ2-1; D possibly matches TRBD1 or TRBD2 (5 bases each). The V and J ends lost 2 bases and 6 bases respectively, with 11 bases between them. Germline CDR1 is MNHEY and CDR2 is SMNVEV (reference sequence). This CDR3 spans 14 amino acids. The CDR3 here is CASSLGGEGNEQFF. The CDR3 coding sequence is TGTGCCAGCAGTTTAGGGGGAGAGGGCAATGAGCAGTTCTTC.

This clonotype came up a few times. V usage is TRBV14 and J usage is TRBJ2-1; a weak D match, TRBD2 (5 bases). The CDR3 runs 16 residues. Trimming stripped 4 bases from V and 0 bases from J, with 13 bases between. Germline loops: CDR1 SGHDN, CDR2 FVKESK. The CDR3 nucleotides are TGTGCCAGCAGCCGCCGCAGCGGCCTCTCCTACAATGAGCAGTTCTTC. Its translation: CASSRRSGLSYNEQFF.

This clonotype was recorded a few times. The J gene is TRBJ2-5, the V gene TRBV5-1; D possibly corresponds to TRBD1 (6 bases). Germline V CDR1 and CDR2: SGHRS, YFSETQ. V shed 4 bases and J shed 0 bases, with 16 bases lying between them. The CDR3 has 16 amino acids. In DNA form, the CDR3 reads TGCGCCAGCAGCCCCAGTTGGGGGCGAGACCAAGAGACCCAGTACTTC. Its protein product is CASSPSWGRDQETQYF.

This chain uses TRBV29-1 with TRBJ2-3, with D hard to call. The V gene's germline CDR1 is SQVTM and CDR2 ANQGSEA. The CDR3 loop spans 10 amino acids. Trimming left V 3 bases short and J 4 bases short, with 2 bases between. The CDR3, as DNA: TGCAGCGTTGAGGCAGATACGCAGTATTTT. It translates to CSVEADTQYF.

This clonotype was seen at least ten times. This rearrangement joins TRBV4-1 to TRBJ2-3; D not certain. This CDR3 is built from 15 residues. CDR1 and CDR2 (germline): MGHRA, YSYEKL. The V and J ends lost 3 bases and 5 bases respectively, with 15 bases between them. The CDR3 region is CASSHSPAEKDTQYF. The CDR3 region has the DNA TGCGCCAGCAGCCATAGTCCGGCGGAGAAAGATACGCAGTATTTT.

This clonotype was seen many times. This sequence joins TRBV20-1 and TRBJ1-2; D is unclear. In germline, CDR1 is DFQATT, CDR2 SNEGSKA (reference sequence). V was pared by 3 bases and J by 0 bases, with 11 bases between. The CDR3 runs 14 residues. The CDR3 coding sequence is TGCAGTGCTAGTGCAGGAACAGCTAACTATGGCTACACCTTC. Protein product: CSASAGTANYGYTF.

The rearrangement links TRBV6-1 to TRBJ2-3; D ambiguous. With 1 base removed from V and 5 bases from J, the gap between germline ends came to 10 bases. The length of the CDR3 is 14 residues. Germline assignment: CDR1 MNHNS and CDR2 SASEGT. For the CDR3, the DNA is TGTGCCAGCAGTGAAGTGGCTAGTCAAGATACGCAGTATTTT. Protein: CASSEVASQDTQYF.

This clonotype was seen more than once but under ten times. The J gene is TRBJ1-1, the V gene TRBV7-6; D not certain. The CDR3 totals 17 residues. The V end lost 5 bases, the J end lost 1 base, and 20 bases lay between the germline ends. The germline gives CDR1 SGHVS, CDR2 FNYEAQ. CDR3 sequence (DNA): TGTGCCAGCAGCCCGGCAGGCCTTAAGACCCGGAACACTGAAGCTTTCTTT. The encoded protein is CASSPAGLKTRNTEAFF.

This clonotype appeared a few times. V and J are TRBV20-1 and TRBJ2-2, with D possibly being TRBD2 (6 bases). Trimming removed 5 bases from V and 0 bases from J, with 13 bases in between. Germline CDR1 and CDR2: DFQATT and SNEGSKA (reference sequence). This CDR3 has 15 amino acids. CDR3 nucleotide sequence: TGCAGTGCTCCAGGTGGCGGGGCGAACACCGGGGAGCTGTTTTTT. Its protein product is CSAPGGGANTGELFF.

There are many counts of this clonotype. The V and J genes are TRBV4-2 and TRBJ2-5; D call uncertain. The CDR3 has 13 amino acids. Per the germline V gene, CDR1 is LGHNA and CDR2 is YNFKEQ. The germline V and J ends were trimmed by 4 bases and 2 bases, with 8 bases remaining between them. CDR3 in amino acids: CASSRLVQETQYF. As DNA, the CDR3 is TGTGCCAGCAGCCGGTTAGTGCAAGAGACCCAGTACTTC.

There are a few counts of this clonotype. The DNA for the CDR3 is TGCAGCGTTACTCCGGGACTCCCAACCCTCGGCAATCAGCCCCAGCATTTT. Its protein product is CSVTPGLPTLGNQPQHF. V is TRBV29-1 and J is TRBJ1-5; D may be TRBD1 (5 bases). V shed 5 bases and J shed 2 bases, with 22 bases lying between them. The CDR3 has 17 residues. Germline loops: CDR1 SQVTM, CDR2 ANQGSEA.

This clonotype has only a few counts. This chain connects TRBV24-1 to TRBJ2-1, with 7 bases lining up with TRBD1. The CDR3 is 15 amino acids. V was pared by 5 bases and J by 9 bases, with 12 bases of the junction left unmatched. Germline V lookup: CDR1 KGHDR, CDR2 SFDVKD. The DNA for the CDR3 is TGTGCCACCAGTGTTAAGGGGGCGCTGGAAGGTGAGCAGTTCTTC. Translated: CATSVKGALEGEQFF.